The TCR beta chain described here comes from a study of cytomegalovirus exposure and HLA in healthy donors. The PCR made use of 60 Vbeta and 13 Jbeta primers. Clones were sequenced by immunoSEQ multiplex PCR, and TCRdb holds only the in-frame ones, with some missing. The sample carries roughly 100,000 clones, roughly 82% recorded once. Worth noting for this clone: Antigen specificity is unknown.

While unrecorded immune exposures were likely, the donors were nominally healthy when sampled. Regarding the study as a whole: Roughly uniform sequencing depth across donors was assumed, possibly incorrectly.

Material: PBMCs. This receptor was taken from a male donor in good health and CMV-seropositive.

The CDR3 DNA reads TGTGCCAGCAGCCCGACGCAGGGAAAGGTGCGGGAGACCCAGTACTTC. This gives the protein CASSPTQGKVRETQYF. The V gene is TRBV5-5, the J gene TRBJ2-5; tentatively, D is TRBD1 (5 bases). This CDR3 region has 16 residues. With 4 bases removed from V and 5 bases from J, the gap between germline ends came to 21 bases. Germline CDR1 and CDR2: SGHKS and YYEKEE (reference sequence).